The 8 T cell receptor beta chains below come from one sample, sequenced in a study of T-cell memory formation after mild COVID-19. TCRdb reprocessed the 5' RACE reads with MiXCR, giving one entry per CDR3 protein. In the table there are hundreds of thousands of distinct CDR3 sequences, around 27% of which are singletons. The sequenced sample consisted of PBMCs or a T cell subset sorted from them (not recorded which). The receptors were gathered from an adult woman who had mild COVID-19 (a few samples of this study predate the infection). Cell type and time point are not known.

Only a few counts were recorded for this clonotype. The V gene is TRBV20-1, the J gene TRBJ1-5; D is uncertain. The CDR3 has 12 residues. Germline V gene sequence: CDR1 DFQATT, CDR2 SNEGSKA (reference sequence). V was pared by 2 bases and J by 4 bases, with 6 bases between. CDR3 protein: CSARRNNQPQHF. As DNA, the CDR3 is TGCAGTGCTAGACGTAATAATCAGCCCCAGCATTTT.

Only a few counts were recorded for this clonotype. V and J are TRBV21-1 and TRBJ2-5; TRBD2 is the table's D call and was not checked against the DNA. TRBV21-1 is tagged as a pseudogene. CDR3 length equals 15 residues. The CDR3: CASSKDPGQPDGQYF. Here the CDR3 DNA reads TGTGCCAGCAGCAAAGACCCGGGGCAGCCGGATGGGCAGTACTTC.

This clonotype was counted between two and nine times. This chain links TRBV29-1 with TRBJ2-7; D perhaps matches TRBD1 (6 bases). Trimming took off 2 bases at V and 9 bases at J, with 11 bases between the two ends. The germline gives CDR1 SQVTM, CDR2 ANQGSEA. The CDR3 is 11 residues long. The CDR3 DNA sequence: TGCAGCGTTGAATCCTCCAGGGGGCAGTACTTC. This translates into CSVESSRGQYF.

The chain couples TRBV6-5 to TRBJ2-7, with a weak D call TRBD2 (5 bases). Deletions cut 4 bases from V and 9 bases from J, with 10 bases between. The germline CDR1 and CDR2 sequences are MNHEY and SVGAGI. The CDR3 extends over 11 amino acids. The CDR3 is CASSSTRVQYF. In DNA form, the CDR3 reads TGTGCCAGCAGTTCGACGAGGGTGCAGTACTTC.

The rearrangement uses TRBV4-3 and TRBJ2-5; D is uncertain. Trimming left V 0 bases short and J 7 bases short, with 6 bases between. This CDR3 has 12 amino acids. Germline loops: CDR1 LGHNA, CDR2 YSLEER. For the CDR3, the DNA is TGCGCCAGCAGCCAAGACATGGGGACCCAGTACTTC. Residues: CASSQDMGTQYF.

The chain combines TRBV5-5 with TRBJ2-2, with D uncertain. V dropped 0 bases and J dropped 5 bases, with 11 bases sitting between them. Germline CDR1 reads SGHKS; CDR2 reads YYEKEE (reference sequence). The CDR3 is made up of 15 amino acids. In DNA form, the CDR3 reads TGTGCCAGCAGCTTGGGGGGTGACCAGACCGGGGAGCTGTTTTTT. Residues: CASSLGGDQTGELFF.

This clonotype has more than one count but fewer than ten. The rearrangement links TRBV29-1 to TRBJ1-1; a possible D gene is TRBD1 (6 bases). The CDR3 has 12 residues. Trimming pared 4 bases from V and 4 bases from J, leaving 10 bases between. Germline CDR1 reads SQVTM; CDR2 reads ANQGSEA. This CDR3 is CSVGGRGTEAFF. CDR3 coding DNA: TGCAGCGTTGGGGGGCGAGGCACTGAAGCTTTCTTT.

This chain connects TRBV10-3 to TRBJ1-1; possibly TRBD1 for D (5 bases). Germline CDR1 is ENHRY and CDR2 is SYGVKD. This CDR3 has 13 residues. The V end was cut by 6 bases, the J end by 3 bases, with 11 bases between. CDR3 sequence (DNA): TGTGCCATCAGAGACTTGGGACACACTGAAGCTTTCTTT. Translating it yields CAIRDLGHTEAFF.